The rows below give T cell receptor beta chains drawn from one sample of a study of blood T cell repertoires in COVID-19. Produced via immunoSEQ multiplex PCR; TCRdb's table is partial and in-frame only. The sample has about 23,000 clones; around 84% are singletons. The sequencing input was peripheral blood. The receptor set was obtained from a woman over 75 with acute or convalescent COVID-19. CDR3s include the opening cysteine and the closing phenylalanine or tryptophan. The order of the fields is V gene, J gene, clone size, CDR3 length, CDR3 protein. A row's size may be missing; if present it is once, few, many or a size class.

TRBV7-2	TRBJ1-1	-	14	CASRSTGGATEAFF
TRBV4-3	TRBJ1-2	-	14	CASSQAVGRYGYTF
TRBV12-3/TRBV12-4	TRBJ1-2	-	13	CASSSGISMGYTF
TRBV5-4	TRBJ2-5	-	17	CASSSGGTSGRGETQYF
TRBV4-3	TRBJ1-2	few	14	CASSQMTGNYGYTF
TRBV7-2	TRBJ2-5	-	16	CASSLAGGGAGETQYF
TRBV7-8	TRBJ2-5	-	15	CASSSSTAHQETQYF
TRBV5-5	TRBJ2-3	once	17	CASSFRQGKVDTDTQYF
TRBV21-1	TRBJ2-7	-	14	CASTHRTFLYEQYF
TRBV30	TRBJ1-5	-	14	CAWTAGLSGQPQHF
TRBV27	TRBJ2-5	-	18	CASSSSRPASGVQETQYF
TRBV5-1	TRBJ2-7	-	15	CASSLELAGVDEQYF
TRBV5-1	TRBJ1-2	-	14	CASSLGEGYYGYTF
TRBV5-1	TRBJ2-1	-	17	CASSLMGGRGSYNEQFF
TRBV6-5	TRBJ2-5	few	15	CASSLTGQGAWTQYF
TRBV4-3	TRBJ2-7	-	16	CASSQELGRKFYEQYF
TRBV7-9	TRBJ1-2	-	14	CASSRGQGVQGYTF
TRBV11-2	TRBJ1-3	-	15	CASSLFGGSGNTIYF
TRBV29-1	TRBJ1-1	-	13	CSVGGGGGTEAFF
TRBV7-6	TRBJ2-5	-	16	CASSSQGGDFRETQYF
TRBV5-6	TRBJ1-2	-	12	CASSLQGDGYTF
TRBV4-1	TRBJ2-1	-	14	CASSQEDSYNEQFF
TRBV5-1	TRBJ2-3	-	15	CASKTSGRATDTQYF
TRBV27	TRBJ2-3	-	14	CASSLSPTRDTQYF
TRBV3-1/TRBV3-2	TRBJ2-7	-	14	CASSVEREDYEQYF